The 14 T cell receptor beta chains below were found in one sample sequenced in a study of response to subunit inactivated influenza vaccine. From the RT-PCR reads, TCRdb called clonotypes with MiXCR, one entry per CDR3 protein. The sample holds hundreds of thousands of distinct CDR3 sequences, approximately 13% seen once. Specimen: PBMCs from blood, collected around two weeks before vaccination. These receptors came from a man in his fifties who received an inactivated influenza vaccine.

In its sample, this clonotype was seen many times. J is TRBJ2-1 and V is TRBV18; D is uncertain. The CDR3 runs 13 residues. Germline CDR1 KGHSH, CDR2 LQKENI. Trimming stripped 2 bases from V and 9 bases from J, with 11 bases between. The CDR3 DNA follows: TGTGCCAGCTCACCATGGCAGGAAGGTGAGCAGTTCTTC. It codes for CASSPWQEGEQFF.

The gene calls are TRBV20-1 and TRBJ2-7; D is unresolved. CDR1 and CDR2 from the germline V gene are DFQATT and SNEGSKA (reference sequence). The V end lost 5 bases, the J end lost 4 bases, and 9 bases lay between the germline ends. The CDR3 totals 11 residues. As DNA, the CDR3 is TGCAGTGCTCCGTACACGTACGAGCAGTACTTC. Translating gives CSAPYTYEQYF.

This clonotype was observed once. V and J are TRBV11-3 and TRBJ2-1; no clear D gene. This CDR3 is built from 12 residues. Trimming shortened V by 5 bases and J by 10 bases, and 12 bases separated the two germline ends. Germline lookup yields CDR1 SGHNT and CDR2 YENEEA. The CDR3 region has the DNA TGTGCCAGCAGCCAAACTTGGGGAGAGCAGTTCTTC. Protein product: CASSQTWGEQFF.

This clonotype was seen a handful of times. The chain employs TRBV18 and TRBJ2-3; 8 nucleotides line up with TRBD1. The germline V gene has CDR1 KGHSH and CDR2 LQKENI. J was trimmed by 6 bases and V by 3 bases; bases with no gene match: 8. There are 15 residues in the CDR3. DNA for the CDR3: TGTGCCAGCTCACCGAGGACAGGGCGAGGGGATACGCAGTATTTT. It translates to CASSPRTGRGDTQYF.

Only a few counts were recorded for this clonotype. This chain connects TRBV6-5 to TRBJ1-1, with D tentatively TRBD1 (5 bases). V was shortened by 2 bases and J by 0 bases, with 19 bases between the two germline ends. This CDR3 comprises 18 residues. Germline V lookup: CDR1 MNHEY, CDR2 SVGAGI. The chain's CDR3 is CASSYAWQGVGLNTEAFF. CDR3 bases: TGTGCCAGCAGTTACGCGTGGCAGGGTGTAGGGTTGAACACTGAAGCTTTCTTT.

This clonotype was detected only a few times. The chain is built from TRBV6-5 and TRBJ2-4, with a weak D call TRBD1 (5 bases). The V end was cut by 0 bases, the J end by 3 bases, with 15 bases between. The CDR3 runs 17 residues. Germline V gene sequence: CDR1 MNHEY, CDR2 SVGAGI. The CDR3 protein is CASSYSKGLSGKNIQYF. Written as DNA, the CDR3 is TGTGCCAGCAGTTACTCGAAGGGGTTGTCGGGCAAAAACATTCAGTACTTC.

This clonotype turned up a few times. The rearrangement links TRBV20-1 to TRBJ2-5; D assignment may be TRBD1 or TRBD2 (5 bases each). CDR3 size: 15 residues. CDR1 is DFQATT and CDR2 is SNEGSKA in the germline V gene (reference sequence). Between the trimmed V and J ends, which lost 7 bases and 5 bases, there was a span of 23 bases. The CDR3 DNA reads TGCAGTGTCATACAAGGCGCCGGGACGGCGGAGACCCAGTACTTC. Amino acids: CSVIQGAGTAETQYF.

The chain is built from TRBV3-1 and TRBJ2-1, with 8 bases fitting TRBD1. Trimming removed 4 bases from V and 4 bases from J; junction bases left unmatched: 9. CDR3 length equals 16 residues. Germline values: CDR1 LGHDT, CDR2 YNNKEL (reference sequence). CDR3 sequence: CASSLSGQGAYNEQFF. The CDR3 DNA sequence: TGTGCCAGCAGCCTCTCCGGGCAGGGGGCTTACAATGAGCAGTTCTTC.

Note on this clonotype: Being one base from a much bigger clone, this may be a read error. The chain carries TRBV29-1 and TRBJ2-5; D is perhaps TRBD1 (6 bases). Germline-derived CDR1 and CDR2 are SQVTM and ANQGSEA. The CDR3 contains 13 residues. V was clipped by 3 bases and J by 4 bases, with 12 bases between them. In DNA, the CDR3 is TGCAGCGTTGATGAGGGGGAGAGAGAGACCCAGTACTTC. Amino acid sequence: CSVDEGERETQYF.

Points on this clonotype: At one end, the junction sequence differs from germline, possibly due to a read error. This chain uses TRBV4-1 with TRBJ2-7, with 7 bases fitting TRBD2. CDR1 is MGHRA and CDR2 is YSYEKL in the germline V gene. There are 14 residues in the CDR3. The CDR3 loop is CTSSQVAGEYEQYF. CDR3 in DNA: TGCACCAGCAGCCAAGTTGCGGGGGAGTACGAGCAGTACTTC.

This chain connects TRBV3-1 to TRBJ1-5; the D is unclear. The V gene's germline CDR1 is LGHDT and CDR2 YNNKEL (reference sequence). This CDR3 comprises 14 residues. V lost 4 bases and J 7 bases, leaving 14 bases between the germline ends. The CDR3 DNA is TGTGCCAGCAGCCCCCTAACGGGGAGCCAGCCCCAGCATTTT. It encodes CASSPLTGSQPQHF.

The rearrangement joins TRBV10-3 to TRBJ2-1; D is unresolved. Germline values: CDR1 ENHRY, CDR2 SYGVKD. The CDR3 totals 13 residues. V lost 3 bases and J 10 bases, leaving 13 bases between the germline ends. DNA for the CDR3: TGTGCCATCAGTGAACTTATCGGGTGGGAGCAGTTCTTC. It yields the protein CAISELIGWEQFF.

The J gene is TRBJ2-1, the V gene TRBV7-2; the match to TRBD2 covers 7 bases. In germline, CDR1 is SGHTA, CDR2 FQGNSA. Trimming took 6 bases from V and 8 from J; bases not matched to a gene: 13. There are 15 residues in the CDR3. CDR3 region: CASRSLAQGVDEQFF. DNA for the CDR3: TGTGCCAGCAGGTCACTAGCGCAAGGCGTCGATGAGCAGTTCTTC.

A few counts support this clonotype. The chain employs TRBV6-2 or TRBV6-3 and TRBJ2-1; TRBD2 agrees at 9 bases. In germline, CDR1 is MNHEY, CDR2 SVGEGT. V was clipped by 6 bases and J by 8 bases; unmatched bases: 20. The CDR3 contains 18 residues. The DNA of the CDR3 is TGTGCCAGCAGCCTAAACCCTTCTGGCGGGAGGGCCGAAGATGAGCAGTTCTTC. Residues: CASSLNPSGGRAEDEQFF.